This T cell receptor (beta chain) derives from a study of technical replicates of blood from a few donors (dated by TCRdb to 2015 to 2018). V loses 5 bases at its end and J loses 2 bases; junction bases beyond the gene matches: 2. CDR1 and CDR2 are drawn from the germline V gene: SNHLY, FYNNEI. The CDR3 spans 13 residues, from the cysteine through the phenylalanine. Only CDR3 DNA is held: 39 bases, read in frame from base 1. In the case of this clone: Its binding antigen is unknown. The input lacks base qualities; no much larger clone sits a single base away.

The library was generated by the immunoSEQ multiplex PCR assay. Drawn from immuneACCESS, this table holds only the in-frame rearrangements with V and J called that TCRdb kept. Clones are partly lost; checked studies trace under half to an unresolved V gene and leave the rest unexplained. A total of around 93,000 clones appear in this sample, approximately 95% of them only once. Around 0.3% of the sample is held by the ten biggest clonotypes. The clonotype was recovered from a human donor in good health. This chain joins TRBV2 to TRBJ1-1, with 7 middle bases fitting TRBD1. The sequenced material came from T cells isolated from PBMCs. The DNA sequence is given as TGTGCCAGCAGTAGAGGGGGCAACACTGAAGCTTTCTTT. This gives the protein CASSRGGNTEAFF.